This T cell receptor (beta chain) stems from a study of cytomegalovirus exposure and HLA in healthy donors. Broader study findings: Apparent HLA restriction characterized most CMV-associated TCR beta chains in a later analysis. Fewer N-insertions (relative to the approximately 700-donor mean) were reportedly seen in an Asian-associated ancestry cluster in a later analysis. The study flagged fewer than 200 TCR beta chains as cytomegalovirus-associated. Later analysis placed DRB1 highest and HLA-C lowest in TCR association rates, which differed by HLA locus.

Concerning this clone itself: The antigen remains unidentified.

60 Vbeta and 13 Jbeta primers were used in PCR. Assay used: immunoSEQ multiplex PCR; TCRdb lists only in-frame clones, some missing. The repertoire holds 85,000 to 100,000 clones, with over 60% as singletons. Trimming removed 0 bases at V and 1 base at J, with 7 bases between. Germline lookup yields CDR1 SGHNT and CDR2 YYREEE (reference sequence). This CDR3 has 14 amino acids. This sequence joins TRBV5-4 and TRBJ1-1; D not resolved. The sequenced material came from PBMCs. The receptor was derived from a male donor in good health and CMV-seropositive. The CDR3 coding sequence is TGTGCCAGCAGCTTGGTTGCAGGGAACACTGAAGCTTTCTTT. Its translation: CASSLVAGNTEAFF.